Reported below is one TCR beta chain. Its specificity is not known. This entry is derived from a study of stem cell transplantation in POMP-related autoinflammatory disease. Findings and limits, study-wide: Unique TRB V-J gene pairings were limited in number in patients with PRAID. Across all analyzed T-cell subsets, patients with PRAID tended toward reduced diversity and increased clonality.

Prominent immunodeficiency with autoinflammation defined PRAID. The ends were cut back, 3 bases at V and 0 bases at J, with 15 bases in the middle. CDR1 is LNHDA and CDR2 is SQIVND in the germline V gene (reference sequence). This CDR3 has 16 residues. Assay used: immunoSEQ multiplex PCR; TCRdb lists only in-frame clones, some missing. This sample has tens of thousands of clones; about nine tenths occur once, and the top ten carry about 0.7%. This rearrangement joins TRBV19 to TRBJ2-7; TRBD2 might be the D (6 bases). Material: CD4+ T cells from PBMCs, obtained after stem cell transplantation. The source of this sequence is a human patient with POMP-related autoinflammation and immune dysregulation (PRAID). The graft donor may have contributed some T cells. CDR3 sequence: CASSIRDSKASYEQYF. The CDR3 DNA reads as TGTGCCAGTAGTATTCGGGACTCCAAGGCCTCCTACGAGCAGTACTTC. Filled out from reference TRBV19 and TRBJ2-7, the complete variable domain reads DGGITQSPKYLFRKEGQNVTLSCEQNLNHDAMYWYRQDPGQGLRLIYYSQIVNDFQKGDIAEGYSVSREKKESFPLTVTSAQKNPTAFYLCASSIRDSKASYEQYFGPGTRLTVT.